Listed below are T cell receptor beta chains from one sample, sequenced in a study of blood T cells in healthy people across ages. One entry per CDR3 protein results from TCRdb running MiXCR on the 5' RACE reads. The repertoire holds around 1.5 million distinct CDR3 sequences, approximately 63% seen once, with over 5.5% in the top ten. Source material: blood. Every receptor here comes from a man between 18 and 35 years old in good health. Both conserved end residues are part of each CDR3. D genes are given only for firm matches. The size of a clone is reported for some rows only, either as once, few or many, or as a class for expanded clones.

d_gene	abundance	v_gene	j_gene	CDR3aa	CDR3nt
.	.	TRBV4-3	TRBJ2-6	CASSQETAYGANVLTF	TGCGCCAGCAGCCAAGAGACGGCGTACGGGGCCAACGTCCTGACTTTC
TRBD1	.	TRBV5-1	TRBJ1-2	CASSLMTGGSGGYTF	TGCGCCAGCAGCTTGATGACAGGGGGTTCGGGTGGCTACACCTTC
.	.	TRBV28	TRBJ2-5	CASSVKQGFQETQYF	TGTGCCAGCAGTGTTAAACAGGGTTTTCAAGAGACCCAGTACTTC
.	.	TRBV7-9	TRBJ2-3	CASSPDPDTQYF	TGTGCCAGCAGCCCGGACCCAGATACGCAGTATTTT
TRBD2	.	TRBV20-1	TRBJ2-7	CSAREVAGPYNEQYF	TGCAGTGCTAGAGAGGTAGCGGGACCTTACAATGAGCAGTACTTC
TRBD2	.	TRBV30	TRBJ2-1	CAWSVQREGRNEQFF	TGTGCCTGGAGTGTACAACGGGAGGGCCGCAATGAGCAGTTCTTC
.	.	TRBV6-5	TRBJ2-5	CASSPAAPGAQYF	TGTGCCAGCAGCCCCGCTGCCCCGGGGGCCCAGTACTTC
.	.	TRBV3-1	TRBJ1-2	CASSQPRQGYGYTF	TGTGCCAGCAGCCAACCGCGGCAGGGCTATGGCTACACCTTC
TRBD1	.	TRBV12-3/TRBV12-4	TRBJ2-7	CASSGDRGIFEQYF	TGTGCCAGCAGTGGGGACAGGGGAATCTTCGAGCAGTACTTC
.	.	TRBV11-2	TRBJ2-3	CASRRRGSTDTQYF	TGTGCCAGCAGAAGAAGGGGTAGCACAGATACGCAGTATTTT
.	.	TRBV6-2/TRBV6-3	TRBJ1-5	CASRGVGGNQPQHF	TGTGCCAGCCGTGGGGTTGGGGGTAATCAGCCCCAGCATTTT
.	few	TRBV20-1	TRBJ2-5	CSASYGGPPETQYF	TGCAGTGCTAGTTATGGGGGACCCCCAGAGACCCAGTACTTC
.	.	TRBV2	TRBJ2-7	CASKFGRAYEQYF	TGTGCCAGCAAGTTCGGCAGGGCCTACGAGCAGTACTTC
TRBD2	.	TRBV10-3	TRBJ2-1	CAIGLGRGGYNEQFF	TGTGCCATCGGCCTGGGGCGGGGGGGTTACAATGAGCAGTTCTTC
.	few	TRBV4-2	TRBJ2-4	CASSQGLGWDIQYF	TGTGCCAGCAGCCAAGGACTAGGGTGGGACATTCAGTACTTC
.	few	TRBV14	TRBJ1-2	CASSQDISSGGRWDGYTF	TGTGCCAGCAGCCAAGATATTTCTTCCGGCGGACGATGGGATGGCTACACCTTC
.	.	TRBV5-6	TRBJ2-1	CASSLGVLEQFF	TGTGCCAGCAGCTTGGGGGTCCTTGAGCAGTTCTTC
TRBD1	.	TRBV12-3/TRBV12-4	TRBJ2-7	CASSSTGVGAQYF	TGTGCCAGCAGCTCGACAGGGGTCGGGGCCCAGTACTTC
TRBD1	.	TRBV10-3	TRBJ2-5	CANSGTEEETQYF	TGTGCCAACTCTGGGACAGAGGAAGAGACCCAGTACTTC
.	.	TRBV6-1	TRBJ2-3	CASSLQYPGTADTDTQYF	TGTGCCAGCAGTCTCCAATACCCCGGGACTGCGGACACAGATACGCAGTATTTT
TRBD2	.	TRBV7-2	TRBJ2-2	CASSLYSGTRVTGELFF	TGTGCCAGCAGCTTATACTCCGGGACTAGGGTAACCGGGGAGCTGTTTTTT
.	.	TRBV4-2	TRBJ1-2	CASSQEISANYGYTF	TGTGCCAGCAGCCAAGAAATAAGTGCTAACTATGGCTACACCTTC
.	.	TRBV12-3/TRBV12-4	TRBJ2-7	CASTPGEPYEQYF	TGTGCCAGCACCCCTGGGGAACCCTACGAGCAGTACTTC
.	.	TRBV12-3/TRBV12-4	TRBJ2-2	CASRRSGGGTGELFF	TGTGCCAGCAGAAGAAGCGGAGGGGGGACCGGGGAGCTGTTTTTT
.	few	TRBV20-1	TRBJ2-3	CSAIRTGITDTQYF	TGCAGTGCCATCCGAACAGGGATCACAGATACGCAGTATTTT
.	many	TRBV29-1	TRBJ1-5	CSVAVDMGNQPQHF	TGCAGCGTTGCGGTCGACATGGGCAATCAGCCCCAGCATTTT
.	.	TRBV20-1	TRBJ2-7	CSVNAGYLEQYF	TGCAGTGTCAACGCCGGCTACCTCGAGCAGTACTTC
.	.	TRBV6-6	TRBJ2-3	CASRDTGIPTDTQYF	TGTGCCAGCAGGGACACGGGGATCCCCACAGATACGCAGTATTTT
.	.	TRBV7-6	TRBJ2-2	CASSLASLNTGELFF	TGTGCCAGCAGCTTAGCTAGCCTGAACACCGGGGAGCTGTTTTTT
.	once	TRBV4-1	TRBJ1-5	CASSHGPDQPQHF	TGCGCCAGCAGCCACGGACCCGATCAGCCCCAGCATTTT
.	.	TRBV7-9	TRBJ2-7	CASSLSTGSRWEQYF	TGTGCCAGCAGCTTAAGTACAGGGAGTCGATGGGAGCAGTACTTC
.	few	TRBV27	TRBJ2-7	CASSSPYRGYYEQYF	TGTGCCAGCAGTTCCCCTTATCGGGGGTACTACGAGCAGTACTTC
TRBD2	few	TRBV3-1	TRBJ2-7	CASSQGVSGGPSYEQYF	TGTGCCAGCAGCCAAGGGGTTAGCGGGGGCCCTTCCTACGAGCAGTACTTC
.	.	TRBV11-2	TRBJ2-5	CASSHIRTDQETQYF	TGTGCCAGCAGCCATATTCGGACAGATCAAGAGACCCAGTACTTC
TRBD2	.	TRBV2	TRBJ2-1	CASSGLAGDPGEQFF	TGTGCCAGCAGTGGACTAGCGGGAGACCCCGGTGAGCAGTTCTTC
.	.	TRBV12-3/TRBV12-4	TRBJ2-6	CASRPSGRPGPGANVLTF	TGTGCCAGCCGACCATCGGGGCGCCCGGGTCCTGGGGCCAACGTCCTGACTTTC
.	.	TRBV27	TRBJ2-3	CASSPAARTDTQYF	TGTGCCAGCAGTCCAGCGGCCCGCACAGATACGCAGTATTTT
TRBD1	.	TRBV4-1	TRBJ1-2	CASSQATGSLGYTF	TGCGCCAGCAGCCAAGCGACAGGGTCCCTAGGCTACACCTTC
TRBD2	.	TRBV12-3/TRBV12-4	TRBJ2-1	CASSLERGANEQFF	TGTGCCAGCAGTTTGGAGCGGGGGGCAAATGAGCAGTTCTTC
.	.	TRBV27	TRBJ2-7	CASSLEFQAQYEQYF	TGTGCCAGCAGTTTAGAGTTCCAAGCCCAATACGAGCAGTACTTC
.	.	TRBV7-2	TRBJ1-2	CASSSTAGWDYGYTF	TGTGCCAGCAGCTCCACCGCAGGGTGGGACTATGGCTACACCTTC